Following are 28 T cell receptor beta chains from one sample sequenced in a study of control samples from healthy donors and cancer patients. TCRdb's copy holds only in-frame clones and misses some; the assay was immunoSEQ multiplex PCR. The sample contains 100,000 to 150,000 clones, just under 95% of which appear only once. Input material: blood. Receptors originate from a man aged 25-40 years in good health.

The rearrangement joins TRBV2 to TRBJ2-7, with D possibly matching TRBD1 (6 bases). The CDR3 is 13 amino acids. Trimming pared 5 bases from V and 3 bases from J, leaving 11 bases between. CDR1 and CDR2 from the germline V gene are SNHLY and FYNNEI. The CDR3 DNA sequence: TGTGCCAGCAGTCCAAGACAGGTCTACGAGCAGTACTTC. This translates into CASSPRQVYEQYF.

As regards this clone: One junction end does not reproduce the germline sequence, and a read error may be involved. The genes are TRBV7-8 and TRBJ2-7; TRBD2 agrees at 10 bases. Per germline, CDR1 SGHVS and CDR2 FQNEAQ. There are 14 residues in the CDR3. In nucleotides, the CDR3 is TGTGCCGGCAGCCGGACTAGCGGTTCCTACGAGCAGTACTTC. This codes for CAGSRTSGSYEQYF.

This clone was detected only once. Other DNA sequences in this sample translate to the same CDR3. This chain connects TRBV2 to TRBJ2-7, with 9 bases fitting TRBD1. With V trimmed by 6 bases and J by 3 bases, 3 bases remained unmatched. Germline values: CDR1 SNHLY, CDR2 FYNNEI. The CDR3 is 13 residues long. The CDR3 nucleotides are TGTGCCAGCAGGGGGACAGGGAGCTACGAGCAGTACTTC. Amino acid sequence: CASRGTGSYEQYF.

In DNA form, the CDR3 reads TGTGCCAGCAGCTCATCCCCCGGGACTCCCTCCTACAATGAGCAGTTCTTC. Translation: CASSSSPGTPSYNEQFF. The genes are TRBV7-6 and TRBJ2-1; D is perhaps TRBD2 (6 bases). V lost 4 bases, J lost 0 bases, and 16 bases lay in between. Germline values: CDR1 SGHVS, CDR2 FNYEAQ. This CDR3 has 17 amino acids.

The gene calls are TRBV6-1 and TRBJ2-7; the D gene is possibly TRBD1 (5 bases). V lost 3 bases and J lost 0, with 21 bases in between. This CDR3 contains 18 residues. From germline, CDR1 is MNHNS and CDR2 SASEGT. CDR3: CASSEDIFRTANSYEQYF. CDR3 nucleotide sequence: TGTGCCAGCAGTGAGGACATTTTTAGGACGGCAAACTCCTACGAGCAGTACTTC.

The V and J genes are TRBV28 and TRBJ1-2; D unclear. V lost 1 base, J lost 2 bases, and 17 bases lay in between. Germline CDR1 and CDR2: MDHEN and SYDVKM. The CDR3 loop spans 17 amino acids. CDR3 sequence (DNA): TGTGCCAGCAGTTTATCGGCCCCACACAATGAGAACTATGGCTACACCTTC. Translating gives CASSLSAPHNENYGYTF.

The CDR3 DNA follows: TGTGCCAGCAGTTTAACGGCAGGGGCCCACTACGAGCAGTACTTC. Encoded protein: CASSLTAGAHYEQYF. This chain joins TRBV27 and TRBJ2-7; TRBD1 might be the D (6 bases). Germline CDR1 reads MNHEY; CDR2 reads SMNVEV (reference sequence). The V and J ends lost 2 bases and 3 bases respectively, with 14 bases between them. The CDR3 has 15 amino acids.

V gene TRBV5-5 combines with J gene TRBJ2-2; the D call may be TRBD1 or TRBD2 (5 bases each). The CDR3 has 14 residues. Germline V CDR1 and CDR2: SGHKS, YYEKEE (reference sequence). Trimming left V 0 bases short and J 6 bases short, with 9 bases between. The CDR3 region is CASSLGGPAGELFF. The CDR3 DNA is TGTGCCAGCAGCTTGGGGGGACCTGCCGGGGAGCTGTTTTTT.

This chain joins TRBV19 and TRBJ2-3, with 8 positions matching TRBD2. Germline lookup yields CDR1 LNHDA and CDR2 SQIVND (reference sequence). Trimming took 7 bases from V and 2 from J; bases not matched to a gene: 5. The CDR3 length is 14 residues. Here the CDR3 reads CASTSGGYTDTQYF. In nucleotides, the CDR3 is TGTGCCAGTACCTCGGGGGGGTACACAGATACGCAGTATTTT.

This sequence joins TRBV5-6 and TRBJ1-2, with TRBD1 identical over 7 bases. This CDR3 has 14 residues. The V and J ends lost 0 bases and 5 bases, in that order; junction bases with no gene match: 4. Germline V gene lookup returns CDR1 SGHDT and CDR2 YYEEEE. The CDR3 is CASSLGQGRYGYTF. CDR3 coding DNA: TGTGCCAGCAGCTTGGGACAGGGTCGGTATGGCTACACCTTC. The complete variable domain, with remaining parts taken from reference TRBV5-6 and TRBJ1-2, reads DAGVTQSPTHLIKTRGQQVTLRCSPKSGHDTVSWYQQALGQGPQFIFQYYEEEERQRGNFPDRFSGHQFPNYSSELNVNALLLGDSALYLCASSLGQGRYGYTFGSGTRLTVV.

The chain couples TRBV5-1 to TRBJ1-1; no clear D gene. The CDR3 is 16 residues long. In germline, CDR1 is SGHRS, CDR2 YFSETQ. V was shortened by 0 bases and J by 0 bases, with 12 bases between the two germline ends. The CDR3 protein is CASSLGPAVMNTEAFF. CDR3 DNA: TGCGCCAGCAGCTTGGGCCCCGCAGTCATGAACACTGAAGCTTTCTTT.

V gene TRBV29-1 combines with J gene TRBJ1-2; D is unclear. CDR3 length equals 12 residues. Deletions cut 7 bases from V and 5 bases from J, with 14 bases between. Germline V gene lookup returns CDR1 SQVTM and CDR2 ANQGSEA. The DNA of the CDR3 is TGCAGCGCCGTCGCCGGCGGGTATGGCTACACCTTC. Its translation is CSAVAGGYGYTF.

V usage is TRBV28 and J usage is TRBJ1-2; tentative D call: TRBD1 (6 bases). The CDR3 runs to 15 residues. CDR1 is MDHEN and CDR2 is SYDVKM in the germline V gene. V lost 6 bases to trimming and J lost 5 bases, with 19 bases between them. The CDR3 coding sequence is TGTGCCAGCAGCCAAGACACAGGGAGACGGTATGGCTACACCTTC. It encodes CASSQDTGRRYGYTF.

This chain links TRBV28 with TRBJ2-1; no reliable D call. Trimming removed 2 bases at V and 0 bases at J, with 11 bases between. Germline CDR1 MDHEN, CDR2 SYDVKM. The CDR3 totals 16 residues. The CDR3 region is CASSLGRWGSYNEQFF. Here the CDR3 DNA reads TGTGCCAGCAGTTTAGGGCGGTGGGGCTCCTACAATGAGCAGTTCTTC.

This chain connects TRBV4-1 to TRBJ1-1, with D perhaps TRBD1 (5 bases). Germline CDR1 MGHRA, CDR2 YSYEKL. The CDR3 is 15 residues long. Trimming pared 5 bases from V and 4 bases from J, leaving 17 bases between. CDR3 residues: CASSVRSGFGTEAFF. In DNA, the CDR3 is TGCGCCAGCAGCGTCCGCTCAGGGTTTGGCACTGAAGCTTTCTTT.

The rearrangement uses TRBV27 and TRBJ1-4, with D perhaps TRBD1 (5 bases). Germline V gene sequence: CDR1 MNHEY, CDR2 SMNVEV (reference sequence). The CDR3 has 17 amino acids. Trimming removed 5 bases at V and 8 bases at J, with 24 bases between. The CDR3 sequence: CASSGYRRAQYREKLFF. CDR3 DNA: TGTGCCAGCAGTGGCTATCGGCGGGCCCAGTACAGGGAAAAACTGTTTTTT.

The V gene is TRBV3-1 (or the pseudogene TRBV3-2), the J gene TRBJ1-3, with D uncertain. The CDR3 contains 13 residues. Trimming stripped 1 base from V and 4 bases from J, with 5 bases between. Germline V gives CDR1 LGHDT, CDR2 YNNKEL (reference sequence). The CDR3 sequence is CASSQGGGNTIYF. The DNA of the CDR3 is TGTGCCAGCAGCCAAGGAGGAGGAAACACCATATATTTT.

This rearrangement joins TRBV5-1 to TRBJ1-3, with D unclear. Trimming pared 2 bases from V and 0 bases from J, leaving 12 bases between. Germline-derived CDR1 and CDR2 are SGHRS and YFSETQ. This CDR3 is built from 16 residues. CDR3 sequence (DNA): TGCGCCAGCAGCTTCGACGGACCCGTCTCTGGAAACACCATATATTTT. Its translation is CASSFDGPVSGNTIYF.

CDR3: CASSLEGQGSGNTIYF. The CDR3 DNA reads TGTGCCAGCAGCTTGGAGGGACAGGGATCTGGAAACACCATATATTTT. The rearrangement links TRBV5-6 to TRBJ1-3, with TRBD1 identical over 9 bases. V shed 0 bases and J 1 base; nucleotides not matched to a gene: 2. The length of the CDR3 is 16 residues. The germline gives CDR1 SGHDT, CDR2 YYEEEE.

The chain combines TRBV4-3 with TRBJ1-4; D gene unclear. Trimming left V 0 bases short and J 0 bases short, with 5 bases between. There are 15 residues in the CDR3. CDR1 and CDR2 from the germline V gene are LGHNA and YSLEER. For the CDR3, the DNA is TGCGCCAGCAGCCAAGAGCCAGCAACTAATGAAAAACTGTTTTTT. Translation: CASSQEPATNEKLFF.

This chain uses TRBV18 with TRBJ1-5; the D is unclear. CDR1 KGHSH and CDR2 LQKENI come from the germline V gene. Trimming removed 5 bases at V and 3 bases at J, with 23 bases between. The CDR3 is 18 amino acids. CDR3 protein: CASSSRVLGSGNNQPQHF. In DNA form, the CDR3 reads TGTGCCAGCTCATCTCGAGTTTTGGGCAGTGGGAACAATCAGCCCCAGCATTTT.

J is TRBJ1-2 and V is TRBV2, with 9 bases aligning to TRBD1. The trim removed 3 bases at V and 7 bases at J, leaving 6 bases unmatched. Germline V gene data show CDR1 as SNHLY and CDR2 as FYNNEI. CDR3 size: 14 residues. CDR3 protein: CASSEQDRGGGYTF. The CDR3 DNA follows: TGTGCCAGCAGTGAGCAGGACAGGGGTGGTGGCTACACCTTC.

The chain recombines TRBV28 with TRBJ2-7; D is ambiguous. The V end lost 4 bases, the J end lost 0 bases, and 7 bases lay between the germline ends. The CDR3 runs 13 residues. Germline loops: CDR1 MDHEN, CDR2 SYDVKM. CDR3: CASSSFLSYEQYF. The CDR3 DNA is TGTGCCAGCAGTTCGTTCCTCTCCTACGAGCAGTACTTC.

The genes are TRBV5-4 and TRBJ2-7; either TRBD1 or TRBD2 may supply D (5 bases each). There are 15 residues in the CDR3. Per the germline V gene, CDR1 is SGHNT and CDR2 is YYREEE (reference sequence). V was shortened by 2 bases and J by 2 bases, with 14 bases between the two germline ends. The CDR3 sequence is CASSFPGSIPYEQYF. CDR3 coding DNA: TGTGCCAGCAGCTTTCCAGGGAGTATCCCCTACGAGCAGTACTTC.

The gene calls are TRBV6-2 or TRBV6-3 and TRBJ2-7, with D possibly matching TRBD1 (5 bases). Germline CDR1 is MNHEY and CDR2 is SVGEGT. The V end was cut by 5 bases, the J end by 2 bases, with 10 bases between. The CDR3 spans 13 residues. The CDR3: CASSAGQPYEQYF. Here the CDR3 DNA reads TGTGCCAGCAGTGCCGGACAACCCTACGAGCAGTACTTC.

The V call is TRBV24-1, the J call TRBJ2-3, with D possibly being TRBD1 or TRBD2 (5 bases each). CDR1 is KGHDR and CDR2 is SFDVKD in the germline V gene. The CDR3 extends over 15 amino acids. Trimming shortened V by 7 bases and J by 5 bases, and 18 bases separated the two germline ends. The CDR3 sequence: CATSPGSGSGDTQYF. In DNA, the CDR3 is TGTGCCACCAGCCCGGGGTCAGGGAGTGGAGATACGCAGTATTTT.

The gene calls are TRBV4-2 and TRBJ1-4; no definite D call. CDR3 length equals 16 residues. The V end lost 1 base, the J end lost 0 bases, and 9 bases lay between the germline ends. Germline assignment: CDR1 LGHNA and CDR2 YNFKEQ. CDR3 loop: CASSQAAFATNEKLFF. The DNA for the CDR3 is TGTGCCAGCAGCCAAGCGGCCTTTGCAACTAATGAAAAACTGTTTTTT.

The chain recombines TRBV4-3 with TRBJ2-7, with D perhaps assigned TRBD1 or TRBD2 (6 bases each). The CDR3 spans 13 residues. V lost 1 base, J lost 6 bases, and 10 bases lay in between. Germline V gene sequence: CDR1 LGHNA, CDR2 YSLEER. The CDR3 DNA is TGCGCCAGCAGCCAAGTTGAGGGGGGCGAGCAGTACTTC. Its translation is CASSQVEGGEQYF.